The clone carrying this T cell receptor (beta chain) turned up a few times. Authors' processing steps: Counts of nucleated cells, estimated from reference gene primer amplification, were obtained. Assay used: immunoSEQ multiplex PCR; TCRdb lists only in-frame clones, some missing. The DNA was the basis for D and trimming; V, J and clone size are from that table. The data hold some 120,000 clones, with 70% to 85% observed a single time. Germline V gene lookup returns CDR1 SGHRS and CDR2 YFSETQ. V lost 4 bases and J lost 0; bases outside the gene matches: 6. CDR3 length equals 16 residues. This entry comes from a study of blood T cell repertoires in COVID-19. Study background: Specimens from acute and convalescent COVID-19 originated in the United States, Italy and Spain. Sources were T cells, B-cell-depleted T cells, or PBMCs; the material itself was cDNA or gDNA.

The sequenced sample was peripheral blood. The chain has TRBV5-1 and TRBJ2-1, with 8 bases that match TRBD2. The receptor's source is a man between 65 and 79 years old with active or convalescent COVID-19. DNA of the CDR3: TGCGCCAGCAGCCGGACCGGGACTAGCTCCTACAATGAGCAGTTCTTC. It yields the protein CASSRTGTSSYNEQFF.